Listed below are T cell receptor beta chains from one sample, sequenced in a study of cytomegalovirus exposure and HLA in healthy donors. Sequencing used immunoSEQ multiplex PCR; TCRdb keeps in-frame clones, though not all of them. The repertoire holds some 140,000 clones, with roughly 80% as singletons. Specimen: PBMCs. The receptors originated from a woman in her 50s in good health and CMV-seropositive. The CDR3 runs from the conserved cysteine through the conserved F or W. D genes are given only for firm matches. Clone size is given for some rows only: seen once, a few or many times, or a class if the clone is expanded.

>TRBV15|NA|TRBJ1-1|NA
TGTGCCACCAGCAGACCCCAAGGGACTGGGGCTAACACTGAAGCTTTCTTT
CATSRPQGTGANTEAFF
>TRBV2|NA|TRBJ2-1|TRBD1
TGTGCCAGCAGGGACAGGGGTAATGAGCAGTTCTTC
CASRDRGNEQFF
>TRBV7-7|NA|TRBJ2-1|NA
TGTGCTAGCAGCTTGATGGCAGGGGAAGGCAATGAGCAGTTCTTC
CASSLMAGEGNEQFF
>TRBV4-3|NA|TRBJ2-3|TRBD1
TGCGCCAGCAGCCAAGAGAGGAACAGGGGACCAGATACGCAGTATTTT
CASSQERNRGPDTQYF
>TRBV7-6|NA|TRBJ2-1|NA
TGTGCCAGCAGCCTTGACAATCGATACAATGAGCAGTTCTTC
CASSLDNRYNEQFF
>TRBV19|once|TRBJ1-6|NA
TGTGCCAGTAGTATACAACTCGGGTCACCCCTCCACTTT
CASSIQLGSPLHF
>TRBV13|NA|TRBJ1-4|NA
TGTGCCAGCAGCTTAGCTGGGAGCAGGGAAAAACTGTTTTTT
CASSLAGSREKLFF
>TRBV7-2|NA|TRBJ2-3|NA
TGTGCCAGCAGCTCCTACAGGGATCTCACAGATACGCAGTATTTT
CASSSYRDLTDTQYF
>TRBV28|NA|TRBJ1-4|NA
TGTGCCAGCAGTGCTCCCAGGGGCGGGGGTGCTAATGAAAAACTGTTTTTT
CASSAPRGGGANEKLFF
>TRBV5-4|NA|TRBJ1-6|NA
TGTGCCAGCAGCTTAACTACAGGGCTGAATTCACCCCTCCACTTT
CASSLTTGLNSPLHF
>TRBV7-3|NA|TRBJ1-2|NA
TGTGCCAGCAGCTTAGACAGGAAATATGGCTACACCTTC
CASSLDRKYGYTF
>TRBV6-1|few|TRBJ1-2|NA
TGTGCCAGCAGTGAAGGAGGCTATGGCTACACCTTC
CASSEGGYGYTF
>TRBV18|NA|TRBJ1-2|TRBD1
TGTGCCAGCTCACCCCGGCCGAGGGACAGCTATGGCTACACCTTC
CASSPRPRDSYGYTF
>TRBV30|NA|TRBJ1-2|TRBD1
TGTGCCTGGAGCCTGGGACAGGACTATGGCTACACCTTC
CAWSLGQDYGYTF
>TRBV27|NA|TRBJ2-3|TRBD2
TGTGCCAGCAGAAGACTAGCGGGAATCAGCACAGATACGCAGTATTTT
CASRRLAGISTDTQYF
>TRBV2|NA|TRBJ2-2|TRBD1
TGTGCCAGCAGAGGGACAGGGGGAGGTGCCGGGGAGCTGTTTTTT
CASRGTGGGAGELFF
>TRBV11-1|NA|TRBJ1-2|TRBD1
TGTGCCAGCAGACCAGGACAGGCCGGGGGCTATGGCTACACCTTC
CASRPGQAGGYGYTF
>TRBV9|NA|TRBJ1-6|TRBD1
TGTGCCAGCAGCGACCTGAGGGACAGGGGTAATTCACCCCTCCACTTT
CASSDLRDRGNSPLHF